This T cell receptor (beta chain) was recovered during a study of control samples from healthy donors and cancer patients. Germline CDR1 and CDR2: SGHVS and FQNEAQ. The CDR3 length is 14 residues. V gave up 1 base and J gave up 9 bases, with 12 bases separating them. The repertoire was sequenced with immunoSEQ multiplex PCR; TCRdb's copy has only in-frame clones and lacks some. Of about 100,000 clones in the sample, about 90% are singletons; the top ten hold approximately 20%. This clone showed up just once. The sequence was obtained from a woman in her 50s in good health. The sample was blood. The chain links TRBV7-8 to TRBJ1-4, with D possibly TRBD1 on 6 matching bases. The DNA of the CDR3 is TGTGCCAGCAGCTTAGACAGGGCCGCGAAAAAACTGTTTTTT. Translating it yields CASSLDRAAKKLFF.